This TCR beta chain was recovered during a study of graft-versus-host responses after intestinal transplantation (dated by TCRdb to 2020 to 2022). Looking at the study overall: The transplants that recipients got were multivisceral, liver-intestinal, or isolated intestinal. To identify alloreactive clones, pre-transplant mixed lymphocyte reaction products were sequenced and then compared with unstimulated pre-transplant donor and recipient T cells. Every recipient was given anti-thymocyte globulin induction, then maintenance tacrolimus and steroids for 3 to 4 years. A peak of at least 4% donor T cells among recipient peripheral blood mononuclear cells was the definition used for donor T cell macrochimerism. The cohort enrolled about two dozen intestinal transplant recipients, one of whom was a retransplant, and a few patients without pretransplant specimens were excluded. Rather than being sequenced by the commercial service, samples from a few later patients were sequenced in-house on an Illumina MiSeq and processed with MiXCR. Graft-versus-host and host-versus-graft alloreactive T cell clones were tracked in the graft, circulation and bone marrow after intestinal transplantation using bulk TCR-beta CDR3 sequencing.

The library was produced with the immunoSEQ multiplex PCR assay. In most patients, genomic DNA was isolated using the Qiagen DNeasy Blood and Tissue Kit and sent frozen to Adaptive Biotechnologies for TCR sequencing. For most patients, high-throughput TCR-beta CDR3 sequencing of genomic DNA was performed by Adaptive Biotechnologies. The authors' pipeline ran thus. TCR sequencing data for 18 patients were retrieved from Adaptive's ImmunoSEQ software; three other patients were processed with MiXCR and VDJtools. To correct CD4 versus CD8 sorting errors, any sequence found in both subsets at a frequency ratio below 5:1 was removed. CDR3 nucleotide sequences shared between donor and recipient were removed because the origin of such sequences could not be assigned. To count as alloreactive, a clone needed at least 2-fold expansion over unstimulated cells and a minimum CFSE-low frequency of 0.002% (template counts) or 0.001% (read counts). Mappable clones were those detected in sequenced pre-transplant spleen, lymph node, or MLR CFSE-low populations of the donor or recipient. Cumulative frequency of alloreactive clones was calculated as a percentage of all sequences weighted by copy number. TCRdb obtained this table from immuneACCESS and retained in-frame rearrangements with V and J assigned. These tables miss some clones; where compared with another copy, unresolved V genes account for less than half of the shortfall, and the remainder is unexplained. Clonal size and the V and J genes are those of that table, whereas D and trimming came from the DNA. Across this sample there are some 150,000 clones, with over 90% seen only once. The top ten clones comprise about 0.19% of the sample.

As concerns this clone: Its recognized antigen is unknown. No per-base quality is available; no much larger clone lies one base away.

Broader findings and caveats from the paper: The relatively low number and heterogeneity of intestinal transplant patients limited the conclusions. In patients with donor T cell macrochimerism, the allografts had high GvH to HvG T cell clonal ratios. Early after transplant, peak levels of circulating GvH clones were found to be associated with declines in HvG clones. GvH clones were detected in recipient bone marrow, and some of these GvH clones were observed earlier in ileal mucosa or blood, consistent with an intestinal mucosal origin.

The sample's time point, from its label and the paper: cells obtained before transplantation from donor or recipient. CD3+CD4+ and CD3+CD8+ populations were FACS-sorted from unstimulated pre-transplant donor and recipient cells taken from spleen or lymph nodes. The CDR3, cysteine through phenylalanine, is 14 amino acids long. Only the CDR3 region is kept as DNA, spanning 42 bases read in frame from base 1. Per the germline V gene, SGDLS is the CDR1 and YYNGEE is the CDR2. The junction shows trimming of 0 bases on V and 0 bases on J, plus 6 bases between the germline ends. This clonotype originated in a human donor who received an intestinal transplant. The sequence links TRBV9 to TRBJ1-1, with the D segment identity uncertain. The sequencing used unstimulated CD4+ T cells sorted from spleen or lymph node cells, collected before intestinal transplant. The CDR3 region: CASSVDGMNTEAFF. The sequenced DNA is TGTGCCAGCAGCGTAGACGGGATGAACACTGAAGCTTTCTTT.